The 4 T cell receptor beta chains below come from one sample, sequenced in a study of shared clonotypes between healthy human individuals. Profiled with immunoSEQ multiplex PCR; TCRdb holds only in-frame clones, not every one. The profile shows over a million clones, about 98.5% of them singletons. The sequenced sample was naive CD4+ T cells sorted from blood. Described subset: CD45RA+ positively selected. The receptors were gathered from a man aged 25 to 40 in good health.

CDR3 coding DNA: TGTGCCAGCAGTGAAGAGGGACTCTACGAGCAGTACTTC. It codes for CASSEEGLYEQYF. This sequence joins TRBV6-1 and TRBJ2-7; D is possibly TRBD2 (6 bases). CDR1 MNHNS and CDR2 SASEGT come from the germline V gene. V shed 1 base and J shed 3 bases, with 7 bases lying between them. This CDR3 has 13 residues.

The chain recombines TRBV19 with TRBJ1-5; D remains unclear. V gave up 2 bases and J gave up 4 bases, with 12 bases separating them. The germline gives CDR1 LNHDA, CDR2 SQIVND (reference sequence). The CDR3 extends over 15 amino acids. The CDR3, as DNA: TGTGCCAGTAGTATATCCAGACAATCTAATCAGCCCCAGCATTTT. The encoded protein is CASSISRQSNQPQHF.

V gene TRBV29-1 combines with J gene TRBJ2-7, with D unresolved. Trimming removed 5 bases at V and 2 bases at J, with 7 bases between. CDR3 length equals 11 residues. The germline gives CDR1 SQVTM, CDR2 ANQGSEA. DNA for the CDR3: TGCAGCGTTCTTGTGGCCTACGAGCAGTACTTC. Its protein is CSVLVAYEQYF.

V and J are TRBV7-6 and TRBJ2-7; no clear D gene. This CDR3 region has 13 residues. The V end lost 2 bases, the J end lost 8 bases, and 13 bases lay between the germline ends. CDR1 is SGHVS, CDR2 FNYEAQ, per germline. CDR3 bases: TGTGCCAGCAGCTTAACCCTCGTCGATAAGCAGTACTTC. Translation: CASSLTLVDKQYF.